The 26 T cell receptor beta chains listed next were all sequenced from one sample in a study of blood T cell repertoires in COVID-19. TCRdb keeps only in-frame clones here, not all; method: immunoSEQ multiplex PCR. The top ten clones hold approximately 1% of a sample with 300,000 to 400,000 clones, 80% to 90% of them seen once. Sequencing used PBMCs or T cells enriched from blood (not recorded which). These receptors all stem from a man younger than 35 who had recovered from COVID-19.

V is TRBV27 and J is TRBJ2-7; perhaps TRBD2 as D (7 bases). The V gene lost 6 bases and the J gene lost 5 bases, with 14 bases spanning the gap. The CDR3 runs to 13 residues. Germline-derived CDR1 and CDR2 are MNHEY and SMNVEV (reference sequence). CDR3 sequence reads: CASSPGRGDEQYF. The CDR3 DNA sequence: TGTGCCAGCAGCCCGGGGAGGGGGGACGAGCAGTACTTC.

This clone occurred a few times. The genes are TRBV11-2 and TRBJ1-2; a possible D gene is TRBD1 (6 bases). This CDR3 spans 13 amino acids. The germline gives CDR1 SGHAT, CDR2 FQNNGV. V was cut by 4 bases and J by 4 bases, with 10 bases left in between. The CDR3 spells CASSSGDRYGYTF. In DNA form, the CDR3 reads TGTGCCAGCAGCTCAGGGGACCGCTATGGCTACACCTTC.

As concerns this clone: The junction differs from germline at one of its ends, possibly a read error. The chain combines TRBV6-5 with TRBJ1-3; D possibly corresponds to TRBD1 (5 bases). Germline-derived CDR1 and CDR2 are MNHEY and SVGAGI. The CDR3 contains 12 residues. This CDR3 is CASGGYGYTIYF. The CDR3 DNA follows: TGTGCCAGCGGGGGGTATGGATACACCATATATTTT.

The gene calls are TRBV5-4 and TRBJ1-6, with 7 bases aligning to TRBD1. V was clipped by 4 bases and J by 8 bases; unmatched bases: 9. The germline CDR1 and CDR2 sequences are SGHNT and YYREEE (reference sequence). The CDR3 spans 15 residues. The CDR3 region is CASSPTGAADSPLHF. Here the CDR3 DNA reads TGTGCCAGCAGCCCAACAGGGGCGGCGGATTCACCCCTCCACTTT.

This clone was detected only once. The chain joins TRBV5-5 to TRBJ1-2; D is possibly TRBD1 (6 bases). Germline assignment: CDR1 SGHKS and CDR2 YYEKEE (reference sequence). Between the trimmed V and J ends, which lost 4 bases and 0 bases, there was a span of 10 bases. The CDR3 loop spans 14 amino acids. CDR3 sequence: CASSPDSSNYGYTF. In DNA form, the CDR3 reads TGTGCCAGCAGCCCGGACAGTTCTAACTATGGCTACACCTTC.

As to this clone: A far larger clone is one nucleotide away, so this likely arose from a read error. The V gene is TRBV5-4, the J gene TRBJ2-3; TRBD1 aligns across 9 bases. The junction had 2 bases not matched to a gene; V was cut back by 7 bases and J by 2 bases. CDR3 length equals 13 residues. Germline-derived CDR1 and CDR2 are SGHNT and YYREEE (reference sequence). CDR3 residues: CASGQGITDTQYF. DNA of the CDR3: TGTGCCAGCGGACAGGGGATCACAGATACGCAGTATTTT.

The chain carries TRBV28 and TRBJ2-7, with 11 bases identical to TRBD2. Germline loops: CDR1 MDHEN, CDR2 SYDVKM. The CDR3 loop spans 16 amino acids. V lost 6 bases, J lost 3 bases, and 10 bases stayed unmatched. The CDR3 DNA reads as TGTGCCAGCAGCCCTCCCGGGACTAGCGGCCTCTACGAGCAGTACTTC. This gives the protein CASSPPGTSGLYEQYF.

This clone was observed a few times. The rearrangement joins TRBV5-6 to TRBJ2-1; D unresolved. The CDR3 runs 12 residues. Germline CDR1 and CDR2: SGHDT and YYEEEE. V dropped 1 base and J dropped 7 bases, with 6 bases sitting between them. CDR3 sequence: CASSLSLNEQFF. DNA for the CDR3: TGTGCCAGCAGCTTGTCCCTAAATGAGCAGTTCTTC.

V and J are TRBV27 and TRBJ2-5; TRBD1 might be the D (6 bases). Germline values: CDR1 MNHEY, CDR2 SMNVEV (reference sequence). This CDR3 comprises 14 residues. The V end was cut by 3 bases, the J end by 4 bases, with 12 bases between. The CDR3 coding sequence is TGTGCCAGCAGTTTTGGGGCAGGGGTAGAGACCCAGTACTTC. It codes for CASSFGAGVETQYF.

This clone was seen more than once but under ten times. This rearrangement joins TRBV5-1 to TRBJ1-1, with TRBD1 matching 9 bases. The length of the CDR3 is 15 residues. Germline V gene lookup returns CDR1 SGHRS and CDR2 YFSETQ. V gave up 4 bases and J gave up 1 base; unmatched junction bases: 5. CDR3 nucleotide sequence: TGCGCCAGCAGCCCTGGACAGGGGAGGAACACTGAAGCTTTCTTT. This sequence encodes CASSPGQGRNTEAFF. Supplemented by reference TRBV5-1 and TRBJ1-1, the full variable domain reads KAGVTQTPRYLIKTRGQQVTLSCSPISGHRSVSWYQQTPGQGLQFLFEYFSETQRNKGNFPGRFSGRQFSNSRSEMNVSTLELGDSALYLCASSPGQGRNTEAFFGQGTRLTVV.

The sample holds one count of this clone. The chain joins TRBV29-1 to TRBJ2-5; D might be TRBD2 (7 bases). The V and J ends lost 4 bases and 5 bases respectively, with 14 bases between them. Per the germline V gene, CDR1 is SQVTM and CDR2 is ANQGSEA. The CDR3 length is 13 residues. CDR3 DNA sequence: TGCAGCGTTGGAGAGGGGGGGCGGGAGACCCAGTACTTC. Amino acid sequence: CSVGEGGRETQYF. Drawing the rest from reference TRBV29-1 and TRBJ2-5, the complete variable domain is SAVISQKPSRDICQRGTSLTIQCQVDSQVTMMFWYRQQPGQSLTLIATANQGSEATYESGFVIDKFPISRPNLTFSTLTVSNMSPEDSSIYLCSVGEGGRETQYFGPGTRLLVL.

As concerns this clone: Different DNA sequences within this sample yield the same CDR3. The V gene is TRBV9, the J gene TRBJ2-3; 7 bases fit TRBD2. Per the germline V gene, CDR1 is SGDLS and CDR2 is YYNGEE. The J segment lost 3 bases and the V segment lost 4 bases, leaving 5 bases of the junction unmatched. The CDR3 has 14 residues. In DNA form, the CDR3 reads TGTGCCAGCAGCTTCAGCGGGGAGACAGATACGCAGTATTTT. It is translated as CASSFSGETDTQYF.

This chain connects TRBV10-3 to TRBJ2-7, with D possibly being TRBD1 (6 bases). Germline assignment: CDR1 ENHRY and CDR2 SYGVKD. This CDR3 has 13 residues. Trimming removed 5 bases from V and 2 bases from J, with 10 bases in between. The CDR3 DNA reads TGTGCCATCAGTAACCGGGACACCTACGAGCAGTACTTC. Protein product: CAISNRDTYEQYF.

The chain joins TRBV28 to TRBJ2-1, with D uncertain. The CDR3 is 12 amino acids. The V and J ends lost 6 bases and 5 bases respectively, with 8 bases between them. Germline values: CDR1 MDHEN, CDR2 SYDVKM. CDR3 sequence (DNA): TGTGCCAGCAGAACTCCGAACAATGAGCAGTTCTTC. It codes for CASRTPNNEQFF.

The CDR3 sequence: CASSGPLEGRSSYEQYF. The CDR3 DNA follows: TGTGCCAGCAGCGGACCCCTCGAGGGGAGGAGCTCCTACGAGCAGTACTTC. The chain uses TRBV7-8 and TRBJ2-7; tentatively, D is TRBD2 (6 bases). CDR3 length: 17 amino acids. Per the germline V gene, CDR1 is SGHVS and CDR2 is FQNEAQ. V was clipped by 5 bases and J by 0 bases, with 20 bases between them.

The CDR3 spells CASSLTAPYGYTF. The CDR3 DNA reads as TGTGCCAGCAGCTTAACCGCGCCCTATGGCTACACCTTC. The rearrangement joins TRBV7-2 to TRBJ1-2; D gene unclear. Germline CDR1 is SGHTA and CDR2 is FQGNSA. The CDR3 has 13 amino acids. The ends were cut back, 2 bases at V and 4 bases at J, with 8 bases in the middle.

This clone was picked up a small number of times. CDR3 DNA: TGTGCCAGCAGCGTAGAAATGGGGCTCAATGAGCAGTTCTTC. As protein: CASSVEMGLNEQFF. This chain connects TRBV9 to TRBJ2-1, with D maybe TRBD1 (5 bases). The V gene's germline CDR1 is SGDLS and CDR2 YYNGEE. V lost 0 bases and J lost 6, with 10 bases in between. The CDR3 spans 14 residues.

The table lists this clone with a few counts. The CDR3 protein is CASSPGHNNSPLHF. CDR3 nucleotides: TGCGCCAGCAGCCCGGGACATAACAATTCACCCCTCCACTTT. The chain has TRBV5-1 and TRBJ1-6; tentatively, D is TRBD1 (6 bases). This CDR3 has 14 residues. Germline V gene lookup returns CDR1 SGHRS and CDR2 YFSETQ. V lost 4 bases and J lost 7, with 12 bases in between.

V gene TRBV6-2 or TRBV6-3 combines with J gene TRBJ1-3, with 8 bases matching TRBD1. Trimming removed 2 bases from V and 3 bases from J; junction bases left unmatched: 3. Germline V gives CDR1 MNHEY, CDR2 SVGEGT. The CDR3 has 15 amino acids. This CDR3 is CASSYKTGVGNTIYF. Written as DNA, the CDR3 is TGTGCCAGCAGTTACAAGACAGGGGTTGGAAACACCATATATTTT.

The V call is TRBV7-9, the J call TRBJ2-7; D not resolved. Trimming took 3 bases from V and 6 from J, leaving 9 bases between them. CDR3 length: 12 amino acids. Germline V CDR1 and CDR2: SEHNR, FQNEAQ (reference sequence). The CDR3 loop is CASSFPLGEQYF. CDR3 DNA sequence: TGTGCCAGCAGCTTTCCCCTCGGCGAGCAGTACTTC.

This chain connects TRBV5-6 to TRBJ1-5, with 7 bases matching TRBD1. The CDR3 has 18 amino acids. V was pared by 4 bases and J by 0 bases, with 13 bases of the junction left unmatched. Germline V gene data show CDR1 as SGHDT and CDR2 as YYEEEE. The DNA of the CDR3 is TGTGCCAGCAGCAAAAGACAGGGATCCCTTTATAGCAATCAGCCCCAGCATTTT. Protein sequence: CASSKRQGSLYSNQPQHF.

The gene calls are TRBV28 and TRBJ1-1; unclear D gene. Trimming removed 7 bases at V and 7 bases at J, with 13 bases between. Germline V gene sequence: CDR1 MDHEN, CDR2 SYDVKM. The CDR3 has 12 amino acids. CDR3 in amino acids: CASTSPLLEAFF. The DNA for the CDR3 is TGTGCCAGCACCTCCCCCCTCCTTGAAGCTTTCTTT.

The V gene is TRBV10-3, the J gene TRBJ1-2; 8 bases are shared with TRBD1. CDR1 ENHRY and CDR2 SYGVKD come from the germline V gene. Unmatched junction bases numbered 4, after V lost 2 bases and J lost 2 bases. CDR3 length equals 15 residues. The DNA of the CDR3 is TGTGCCATCAGTGAGCAGGGGGCTGCGAACTATGGCTACACCTTC. It encodes CAISEQGAANYGYTF.

The J gene is TRBJ1-1, the V gene TRBV19; 7 positions agree with TRBD1. CDR1 is LNHDA, CDR2 SQIVND, per germline (reference sequence). This CDR3 spans 13 amino acids. Germline trimming cut 4 bases from V and 5 bases from J; bases unmatched to any gene: 4. CDR3 protein: CASSSHRGTEAFF. The CDR3 DNA sequence: TGTGCCAGTAGTAGCCACAGGGGTACTGAAGCTTTCTTT. Full variable domain (outside the CDR3, taken from reference TRBV19 and TRBJ1-1): DGGITQSPKYLFRKEGQNVTLSCEQNLNHDAMYWYRQDPGQGLRLIYYSQIVNDFQKGDIAEGYSVSREKKESFPLTVTSAQKNPTAFYLCASSSHRGTEAFFGQGTRLTVV.

The rearrangement links TRBV19 to TRBJ1-2, with 12 bases matching TRBD1. Germline V lookup: CDR1 LNHDA, CDR2 SQIVND (reference sequence). The J segment lost 5 bases and the V segment lost 5 bases, leaving 6 bases of the junction unmatched. CDR3 length: 15 residues. CDR3 nucleotide sequence: TGTGCCAGTAGTCCTCCGGGACAGGGGGCTTATGGCTACACCTTC. This translates into CASSPPGQGAYGYTF. The whole variable domain, filled in from reference TRBV19 and TRBJ1-2, reads DGGITQSPKYLFRKEGQNVTLSCEQNLNHDAMYWYRQDPGQGLRLIYYSQIVNDFQKGDIAEGYSVSREKKESFPLTVTSAQKNPTAFYLCASSPPGQGAYGYTFGSGTRLTVV.

This rearrangement joins TRBV5-4 to TRBJ2-1; D is possibly TRBD2 (6 bases). CDR3 size: 16 residues. Germline-derived CDR1 and CDR2 are SGHNT and YYREEE (reference sequence). Between the trimmed V and J ends, which lost 4 bases and 2 bases, there was a span of 16 bases. The CDR3 nucleotides read TGTGCCAGCAGCGAGGGGTCGTCTAGCGCCTACAATGAGCAGTTCTTC. Translation gives CASSEGSSSAYNEQFF.